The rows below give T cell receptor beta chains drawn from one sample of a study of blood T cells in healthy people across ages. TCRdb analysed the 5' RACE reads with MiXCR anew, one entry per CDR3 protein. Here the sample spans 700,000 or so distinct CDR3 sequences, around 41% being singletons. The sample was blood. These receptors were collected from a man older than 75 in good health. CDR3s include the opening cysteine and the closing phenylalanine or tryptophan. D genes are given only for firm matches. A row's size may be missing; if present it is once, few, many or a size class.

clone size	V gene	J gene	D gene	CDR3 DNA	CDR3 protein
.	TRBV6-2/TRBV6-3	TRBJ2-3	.	TGTGCCAGCAGTTACATTTCGTCAGGGGGCACAGATACGCAGTATTTT	CASSYISSGGTDTQYF
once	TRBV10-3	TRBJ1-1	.	TGTGCCATCAGGGTACAGGGAAACACTGAAGCTTTCTTT	CAIRVQGNTEAFF
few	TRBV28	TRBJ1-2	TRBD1	TGTGCCAGCGGGGACAGGGCTGGCTATGGCTACACCTTC	CASGDRAGYGYTF
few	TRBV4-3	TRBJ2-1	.	TGCGCCAGCAGCCGAACTAGCAACTCCTACAATGAGCAGTTCTTC	CASSRTSNSYNEQFF
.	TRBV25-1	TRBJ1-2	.	TGTGCCAGCGGTGTGAGAAACTATGGCTACACCTTC	CASGVRNYGYTF
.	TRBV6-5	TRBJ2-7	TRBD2	TGTGCCAGCAGTTACTCGAGGTCGGCTAGCGGAACCTACGAGCAGTACTTC	CASSYSRSASGTYEQYF
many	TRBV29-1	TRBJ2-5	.	TGCAGCGTTGGAGGAGGAACAGGTCGGATTAAGACCCAGTACTTC	CSVGGGTGRIKTQYF
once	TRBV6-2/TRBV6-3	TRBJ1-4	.	TGTGCCAGCAGCCGAAGGAGCGCAACTAATGAAAAACTGTTTTTT	CASSRRSATNEKLFF
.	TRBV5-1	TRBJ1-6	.	TGCGCCAGCAGCTCGGACAGTAATTCACCCCTCCACTTT	CASSSDSNSPLHF
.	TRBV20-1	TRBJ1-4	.	TGCAGTGCTCAGCCGTTGGGCGGGGAAAAACTGTTTTTT	CSAQPLGGEKLFF
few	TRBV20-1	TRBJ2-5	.	TGCACCCGTGGGGGAGGTACCAAAGAGACCCAGTACTTC	CTRGGGTKETQYF
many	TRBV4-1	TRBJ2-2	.	TGCGCCAGCAGCCGAGAGAGAACCGGGGAGCTGTTTTTT	CASSRERTGELFF
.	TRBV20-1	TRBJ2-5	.	TGCAGTGCTAGTAGACTCCAAGAGACCCGGTACTTC	CSASRLQETRYF
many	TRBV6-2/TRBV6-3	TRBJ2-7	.	TGTGCCAGCAGTTTTACCTACGAGCAGTACTTC	CASSFTYEQYF
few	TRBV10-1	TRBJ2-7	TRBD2	TGCGCCGCCCCGGGTGGACTAGGCTACTACGAGCAGTACTTC	CAAPGGLGYYEQYF
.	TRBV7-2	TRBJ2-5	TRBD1	TGTGCCAGCAGCTTAGAGCAGGGGGCGTATGGGCAGTACTTC	CASSLEQGAYGQYF
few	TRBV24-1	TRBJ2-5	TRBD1	TGTGCCACCAGTGAGGCGGGGACAGGAGAGACCCAGTACTTC	CATSEAGTGETQYF
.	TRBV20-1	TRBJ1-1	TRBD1	TGCAGTGCTCGATTCGTAGCGTCGGGACAGGAAGCTTTCTTT	CSARFVASGQEAFF
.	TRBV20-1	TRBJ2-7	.	TGCAGTGCTAGTCCCCCGGGAGACCAATACAATGAGCAGTACTTC	CSASPPGDQYNEQYF
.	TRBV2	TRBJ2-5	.	TGTGCCAGCAGTGGACCAACAGGGCTGGACAATGAGCAGTACTTC	CASSGPTGLDNEQYF